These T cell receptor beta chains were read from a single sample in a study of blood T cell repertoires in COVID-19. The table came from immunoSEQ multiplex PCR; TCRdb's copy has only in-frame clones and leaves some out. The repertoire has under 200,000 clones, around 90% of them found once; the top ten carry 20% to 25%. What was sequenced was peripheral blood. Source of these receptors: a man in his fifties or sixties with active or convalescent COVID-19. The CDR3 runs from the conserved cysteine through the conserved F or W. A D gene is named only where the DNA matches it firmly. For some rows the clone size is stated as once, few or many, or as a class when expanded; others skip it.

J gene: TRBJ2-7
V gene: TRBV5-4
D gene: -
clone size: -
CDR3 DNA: TGTGCCAGCAGCTTAGACACAGCCTACGAGCAGTACTTC
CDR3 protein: CASSLDTAYEQYF

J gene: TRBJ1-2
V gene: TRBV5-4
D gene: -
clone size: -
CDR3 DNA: TGTGCCAGCAGCTTCCCGGGTAAATATGGCTACACCTTC
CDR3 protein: CASSFPGKYGYTF

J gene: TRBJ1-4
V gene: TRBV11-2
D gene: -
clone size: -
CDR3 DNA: TGTGCCAGCAGCTTCAGAATTAATGAAAAACTGTTTTTT
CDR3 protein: CASSFRINEKLFF

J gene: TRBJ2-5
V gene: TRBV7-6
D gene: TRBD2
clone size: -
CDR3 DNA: TGTGCCAGCAGCCGTGGGCCCGGAGCTAGCGGCCAAGAGACCCAGTACTTC
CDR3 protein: CASSRGPGASGQETQYF

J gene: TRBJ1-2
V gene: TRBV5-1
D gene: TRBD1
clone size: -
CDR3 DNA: TGCGCCAGCAGCCTTATAAGGGACAGTGGCGGCTACACCTTC
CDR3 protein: CASSLIRDSGGYTF

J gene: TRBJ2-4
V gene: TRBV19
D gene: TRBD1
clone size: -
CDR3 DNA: TGTGCCAGTAGTATGTGGGGTGGACAGGGTCTACGTACTCTAGCCAAAAACATTCAGTACTTC
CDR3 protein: CASSMWGGQGLRTLAKNIQYF

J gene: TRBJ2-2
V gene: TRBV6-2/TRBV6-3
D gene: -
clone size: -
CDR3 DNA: TGTGCCAGCAGTCGAGGGACATTTACCGGGGAGCTGTTTTTT
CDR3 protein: CASSRGTFTGELFF

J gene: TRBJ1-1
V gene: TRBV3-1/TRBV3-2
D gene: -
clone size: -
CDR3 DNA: TGTGCCAGCAGCCACCTAGGGGCCACTGAAGCTTTCTTT
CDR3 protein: CASSHLGATEAFF

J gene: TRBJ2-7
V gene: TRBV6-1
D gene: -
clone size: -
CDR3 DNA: TGTGCCAGCAGTGAAGCTGGCAGGGAGCAGTACTTC
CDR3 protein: CASSEAGREQYF

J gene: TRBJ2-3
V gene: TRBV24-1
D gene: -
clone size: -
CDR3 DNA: TGTGCCACCAGTGCAAGAGGGAGGAGTCAAGATACGCAGTATTTT
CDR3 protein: CATSARGRSQDTQYF

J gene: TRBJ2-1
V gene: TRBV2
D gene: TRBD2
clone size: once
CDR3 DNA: TGTGCCAGCAGCCGACTAGCGGGGAGCAATGAGCAGTTCTTC
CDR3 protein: CASSRLAGSNEQFF

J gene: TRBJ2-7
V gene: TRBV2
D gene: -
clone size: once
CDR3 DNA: TGTGCCAGCAGCGGTCAGGGGGGTTACGAGCAGTACTTC
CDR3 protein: CASSGQGGYEQYF

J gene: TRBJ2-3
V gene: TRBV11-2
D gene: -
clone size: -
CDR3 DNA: TGTGCCAGCAGCTTAGTTATAGCAGATACGCAGTATTTT
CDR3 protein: CASSLVIADTQYF

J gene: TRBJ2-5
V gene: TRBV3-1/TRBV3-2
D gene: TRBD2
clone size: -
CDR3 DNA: TGTGCCAGCGCCCTGAAGGGAACTAGCGGAAAGACCCAGTACTTC
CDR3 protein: CASALKGTSGKTQYF

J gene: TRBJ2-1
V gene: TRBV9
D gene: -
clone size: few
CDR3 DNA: TGTGCCAGCAGCGTAGGAGGATCGGGGGGCGCCCCGGGGGAGCAGTTCTTC
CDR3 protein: CASSVGGSGGAPGEQFF

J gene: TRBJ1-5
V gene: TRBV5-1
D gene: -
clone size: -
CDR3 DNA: TGCGCCAGCAGCCTGACTATCAATCAGCCCCAGCATTTT
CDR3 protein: CASSLTINQPQHF

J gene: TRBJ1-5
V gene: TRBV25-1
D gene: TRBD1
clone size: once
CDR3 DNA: TGTGCCAGCCGTAGGGGGCCAGGCAATCAGCCCCAGCATTTT
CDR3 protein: CASRRGPGNQPQHF

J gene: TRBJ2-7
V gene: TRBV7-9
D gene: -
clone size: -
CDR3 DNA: TGTGCCAGCGGCCCAGTATTGGGCCAACCCTACGAGCAGTACTTC
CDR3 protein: CASGPVLGQPYEQYF

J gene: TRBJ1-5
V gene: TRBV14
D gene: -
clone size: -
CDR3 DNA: TGTGCCAGCAGCTTCCAGGGAAGTGAGAATCAGCCCCAGCATTTT
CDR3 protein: CASSFQGSENQPQHF

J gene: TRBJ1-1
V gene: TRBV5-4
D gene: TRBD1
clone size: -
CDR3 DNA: TGTGCCAGCAGCCGGGACAGATTGAACACTGAAGCTTTCTTT
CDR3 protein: CASSRDRLNTEAFF

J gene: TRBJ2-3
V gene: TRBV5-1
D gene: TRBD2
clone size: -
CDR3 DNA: TGCGCCAGCAGCACGCGGGGGGGCCGGGGAGATACGCAGTATTTT
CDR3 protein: CASSTRGGRGDTQYF

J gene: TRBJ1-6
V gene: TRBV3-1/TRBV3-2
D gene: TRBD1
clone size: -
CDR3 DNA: TGTGCCAGCAGCCAAGATAGAGGGACAGGGAGCTCCTATAATTCACCCCTCCACTTT
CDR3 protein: CASSQDRGTGSSYNSPLHF

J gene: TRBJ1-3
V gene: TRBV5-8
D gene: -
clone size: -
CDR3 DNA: TGTGCCAGCAGCTTAGTAGGGGCGGGAAACACCATATATTTT
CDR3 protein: CASSLVGAGNTIYF

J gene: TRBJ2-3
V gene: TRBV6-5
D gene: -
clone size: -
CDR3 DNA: TGTGCCAGCGTCCCGGGGGAGAGAACAGATACGCAGTATTTT
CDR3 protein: CASVPGERTDTQYF

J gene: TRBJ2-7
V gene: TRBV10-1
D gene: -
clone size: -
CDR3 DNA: TGCGCCAGCAGTGAATCTGGAGGGGGGGTGTTCGAGCAGTACTTC
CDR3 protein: CASSESGGGVFEQYF

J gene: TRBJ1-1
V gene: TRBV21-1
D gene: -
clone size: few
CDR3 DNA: TGTGCCAGCAGCCAACCGAGACAGGGTGAAGGTGAAGCTTTCTTT
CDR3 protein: CASSQPRQGEGEAFF

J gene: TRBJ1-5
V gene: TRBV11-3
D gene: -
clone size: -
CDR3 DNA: TGTGCCAGCAGCTCCCAGGTAAAGGTCCAATATAGCAATCAGCCCCAGCATTTT
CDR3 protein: CASSSQVKVQYSNQPQHF

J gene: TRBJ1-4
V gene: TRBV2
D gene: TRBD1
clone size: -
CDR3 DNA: TGTGCCAGCAGCCTCAGGGGGCCAACCGAAAAACTGTTTTTT
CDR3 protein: CASSLRGPTEKLFF

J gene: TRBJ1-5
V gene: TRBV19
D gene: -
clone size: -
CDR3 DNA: TGTGCCAGTAGTAAGTCAGAGAACAGTCAGCCCCAGCATTTT
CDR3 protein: CASSKSENSQPQHF

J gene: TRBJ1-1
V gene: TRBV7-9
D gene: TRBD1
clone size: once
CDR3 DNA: TGTGCCAGCAGCTCTCCCGGACAGGGGGCGAGTGAAGCTTTCTTT
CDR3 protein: CASSSPGQGASEAFF

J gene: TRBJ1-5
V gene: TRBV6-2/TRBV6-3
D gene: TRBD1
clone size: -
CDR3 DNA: TGTGCCAGCAGCCCGACAGGGAGCAATCAGCCCCAGCATTTT
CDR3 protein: CASSPTGSNQPQHF

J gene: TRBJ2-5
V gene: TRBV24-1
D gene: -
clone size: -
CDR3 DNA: TGTGCCACCAGTGATTTCGCCAGGGGATATCAAGAGACCCAGTACTTC
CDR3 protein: CATSDFARGYQETQYF

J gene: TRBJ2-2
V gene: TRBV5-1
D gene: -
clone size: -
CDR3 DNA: TGCGCCAGCACCCAAGGGGACACCGGGGAGCTGTTTTTT
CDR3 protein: CASTQGDTGELFF

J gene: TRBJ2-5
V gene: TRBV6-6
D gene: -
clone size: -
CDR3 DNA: TGTGCCAGTAGTTATTGGGAGGTAGATGCCCAGTACTTC
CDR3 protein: CASSYWEVDAQYF